The rows below give T cell receptor beta chains drawn from one sample of a study of blood T cell repertoires in COVID-19. The protocol was immunoSEQ multiplex PCR, while the TCRdb copy is restricted to in-frame clones and leaves out a portion. This sample has hundreds of thousands of clones, with approximately 84% found just once. What was sequenced was peripheral blood. The receptors originated from a woman aged 25 to 39 who had recovered from COVID-19. The CDR3 runs from the conserved cysteine through the conserved F or W. Fields, in order: clone size, J gene, V gene, D gene, CDR3 protein, CDR3 DNA. The D gene is left open where the match is weak. The size of a clone is reported for some rows only, either as once, few or many, or as a class for expanded clones.

NA TRBJ1-2 TRBV7-9 TRBD1 CASSLVGTGLYGYTF TGTGCCAGCAGCTTAGTAGGGACAGGCCTTTATGGCTACACCTTC
NA TRBJ2-7 TRBV2 TRBD1 CAGYPGQGSYEQYF TGTGCCGGATATCCGGGACAGGGATCCTACGAGCAGTACTTC
NA TRBJ2-2 TRBV6-2/TRBV6-3 TRBD1 CASSPRTGGTGELFF TGTGCCAGCAGTCCCCGGACAGGGGGCACCGGGGAGCTGTTTTTT
NA TRBJ2-2 TRBV28 TRBD2 CASSSPTSGMFTGELFF TGTGCCAGCAGCTCCCCGACTAGCGGGATGTTCACCGGGGAGCTGTTTTTT
NA TRBJ2-1 TRBV29-1 NA CSVAPGDEQFF TGCAGCGTTGCCCCAGGGGATGAGCAGTTCTTC
few TRBJ2-5 TRBV5-6 NA CASSGQSWAQYF TGTGCCAGCAGCGGACAGTCATGGGCCCAGTACTTC
NA TRBJ1-5 TRBV3-1/TRBV3-2 TRBD1 CASSLGQGAQPQHF TGTGCCAGCAGCCTGGGACAGGGGGCTCAGCCCCAGCATTTT
few TRBJ2-7 TRBV11-2 NA CASSSILRGSSYEQYF TGTGCCAGCAGCTCAATTCTCCGGGGGAGCTCCTACGAGCAGTACTTC
NA TRBJ2-1 TRBV7-9 NA CASSFPQGYNEQFF TGTGCCAGCAGCTTTCCTCAGGGTTACAATGAGCAGTTCTTC
NA TRBJ1-2 TRBV7-2 NA CASSPEAGDGYTF TGTGCCAGCAGCCCGGAAGCAGGCGATGGCTACACCTTC
NA TRBJ1-3 TRBV6-5 NA CASSRDAGEGNTIYF TGTGCCAGCAGCCGCGATGCGGGTGAGGGAAACACCATATATTTT
NA TRBJ1-5 TRBV27 NA CASASYSNQPQHF TGTGCCAGCGCTTCCTATAGCAATCAGCCCCAGCATTTT
NA TRBJ2-1 TRBV7-2 NA CASSFLTGNEQFF TGTGCCAGCAGCTTCCTAACCGGGAATGAGCAGTTCTTC
NA TRBJ1-1 TRBV10-3 TRBD1 CAISTATGKESTEAFF TGTGCCATCAGTACTGCGACAGGGAAGGAGAGCACTGAAGCTTTCTTT
NA TRBJ2-2 TRBV4-1 TRBD2 CASSQLAGGDTGELFF TGCGCCAGCAGCCAACTAGCGGGAGGTGACACCGGGGAGCTGTTTTTT
NA TRBJ2-5 TRBV7-9 TRBD2 CASSLELAGGKETQYF TGTGCCAGCAGCTTAGAGTTAGCGGGGGGGAAAGAGACCCAGTACTTC
NA TRBJ2-7 TRBV7-9 TRBD1 CASSQPGQNYEQYF TGTGCCAGCAGCCAACCGGGACAGAACTACGAGCAGTACTTC
NA TRBJ2-7 TRBV10-3 TRBD1 CATRGQGAYEQYF TGTGCCACCAGGGGACAGGGGGCCTACGAGCAGTACTTC
few TRBJ1-1 TRBV10-3 NA CAIRPGGGDTEAFF TGTGCCATCAGGCCGGGGGGCGGAGACACTGAAGCTTTCTTT
NA TRBJ1-4 TRBV5-6 NA CASSWNRDGKLFF TGTGCCAGCAGCTGGAACAGGGACGGCAAACTGTTTTTT
NA TRBJ1-2 TRBV5-5 NA CASSTGTRGSPNYGYTF TGTGCCAGCAGCACAGGGACGAGGGGGAGTCCAAACTATGGCTACACCTTC
NA TRBJ2-1 TRBV10-2 TRBD1 CASSESGTGAYEQFF TGCGCCAGCAGTGAGTCCGGGACAGGGGCTTATGAGCAGTTCTTC
NA TRBJ1-1 TRBV19 TRBD1 CASSMDREGNTEAFF TGTGCCAGTAGTATGGACAGGGAAGGGAACACTGAAGCTTTCTTT
NA TRBJ2-5 TRBV7-8 TRBD1 CASSLVGGPETQYF TGTGCCAGCAGCTTAGTAGGGGGCCCAGAGACCCAGTACTTC
NA TRBJ2-7 TRBV7-9 TRBD1 CASSNRQGDYEQYF TGTGCCAGCAGCAACAGACAGGGGGACTACGAGCAGTACTTC
NA TRBJ2-3 TRBV2 NA CASARGRGGTDTQYF TGTGCCAGCGCGAGGGGACGCGGGGGCACAGATACGCAGTATTTT
NA TRBJ2-5 TRBV6-6 NA CASSYSRYQETQYF TGTGCCAGCAGTTACTCCCGGTACCAAGAGACCCAGTACTTC
once TRBJ2-1 TRBV6-1 NA CASSEEFSTLEQFF TGTGCCAGCAGTGAAGAGTTTTCGACTTTAGAGCAGTTCTTC
NA TRBJ2-7 TRBV9 NA CASSASGATSYEQYF TGTGCCAGCAGCGCCTCAGGGGCAACTTCCTACGAGCAGTACTTC
NA TRBJ1-2 TRBV20-1 NA CSAPTGTAGTF TGCAGTGCCCCGACCGGGACCGCGGGGACCTTC
NA TRBJ2-1 TRBV24-1 NA CATSDASLSSYNEQFF TGTGCCACCAGTGACGCGAGCCTTAGCTCCTACAATGAGCAGTTCTTC
NA TRBJ1-5 TRBV4-1 NA CASSQDGRNQPQHF TGCGCCAGCAGCCAAGATGGCCGCAATCAGCCCCAGCATTTT
NA TRBJ1-5 TRBV27 TRBD1 CASSPLTGGARQPQHF TGTGCCAGCAGCCCTTTAACAGGGGGCGCGAGGCAGCCCCAGCATTTT
NA TRBJ1-2 TRBV28 NA CASSLSGVNGYTF TGTGCCAGCAGTTTATCCGGGGTTAATGGCTACACCTTC
NA TRBJ1-2 TRBV4-1 NA CASSLGIRGLNYGYTF TGCGCCAGCAGCCTAGGAATCCGAGGACTTAACTATGGCTACACCTTC
NA TRBJ2-7 TRBV4-3 TRBD2 CASSQEAPGTSGFPYEQYF TGCGCCAGCAGCCAAGAAGCTCCCGGGACTAGCGGGTTTCCCTACGAGCAGTACTTC
once TRBJ1-1 TRBV29-1 NA CSVELIQGMNTEAFF TGCAGCGTTGAGCTAATACAGGGAATGAACACTGAAGCTTTCTTT
many TRBJ2-3 TRBV19 NA CASRGTSTDTQYF TGTGCCAGTAGGGGGACTAGCACAGATACGCAGTATTTT
once TRBJ2-3 TRBV5-6 NA CASSIGTAEGGDTQYF TGTGCCAGCAGCATAGGGACCGCTGAAGGGGGAGATACGCAGTATTTT
NA TRBJ2-5 TRBV6-5 NA CASSPLSRGQETQYF TGTGCCAGCAGTCCCCTATCGCGAGGTCAAGAGACCCAGTACTTC
NA TRBJ2-1 TRBV14 NA CASSQDSSNYNEQFF TGTGCCAGCAGCCAAGATTCGAGTAATTACAATGAGCAGTTCTTC
NA TRBJ2-2 TRBV3-1/TRBV3-2 NA CASSPGWGELFF TGTGCCAGCTCCCCCGGGTGGGGGGAGCTGTTTTTT
NA TRBJ2-7 TRBV2 TRBD2 CASYSGVYEQYF TGTGCCAGCTACAGCGGGGTATACGAGCAGTACTTC
NA TRBJ2-1 TRBV5-1 TRBD2 CASRSGDSGPLDEQFF TGCGCCAGCAGGTCTGGGGATAGCGGGCCTTTGGATGAGCAGTTCTTC
NA TRBJ2-3 TRBV19 NA CASSPREGGDTQYF TGTGCCAGTAGTCCCCGTGAGGGAGGAGATACGCAGTATTTT
NA TRBJ1-1 TRBV6-5 NA CASSYSRIVSTEAFF TGTGCCAGCAGTTACTCGAGAATTGTCTCCACTGAAGCTTTCTTT
NA TRBJ2-5 TRBV11-2 NA CASSYRELATQYF TGTGCCAGCAGTTACAGGGAACTTGCGACCCAGTACTTC
NA TRBJ2-1 TRBV6-2/TRBV6-3 NA CASSPRTTTSNEQFF TGTGCCAGCAGTCCCCGGACTACCACTAGCAATGAGCAGTTCTTC
NA TRBJ2-1 TRBV5-1 TRBD1 CASSGGQGETKPSYNEQFF TGCGCCAGCAGCGGGGGACAGGGGGAAACAAAACCCTCCTACAATGAGCAGTTCTTC
NA TRBJ1-1 TRBV2 NA CASSPDRTEAFF TGTGCCAGCAGTCCCGACAGAACTGAAGCTTTCTTT
few TRBJ1-5 TRBV28 TRBD1 CASSFGRGRSQPQHF TGTGCCAGCAGTTTCGGCAGGGGGCGAAGTCAGCCCCAGCATTTT
NA TRBJ1-1 TRBV29-1 NA CSVKQGNTEAFF TGCAGCGTTAAACAGGGGAACACTGAAGCTTTCTTT
NA TRBJ2-7 TRBV14 NA CASSQEGGARFGQYF TGTGCCAGCAGCCAAGAAGGGGGAGCCAGATTTGGGCAGTACTTC
NA TRBJ1-6 TRBV7-7 NA CASSLSASTPLHF TGTGCTAGCAGCTTGTCTGCCAGTACACCCCTCCACTTT
NA TRBJ2-3 TRBV6-4 TRBD2 CASSDTAGGPDTQYF TGTGCCAGCAGTGACACGGCGGGAGGCCCAGATACGCAGTATTTT